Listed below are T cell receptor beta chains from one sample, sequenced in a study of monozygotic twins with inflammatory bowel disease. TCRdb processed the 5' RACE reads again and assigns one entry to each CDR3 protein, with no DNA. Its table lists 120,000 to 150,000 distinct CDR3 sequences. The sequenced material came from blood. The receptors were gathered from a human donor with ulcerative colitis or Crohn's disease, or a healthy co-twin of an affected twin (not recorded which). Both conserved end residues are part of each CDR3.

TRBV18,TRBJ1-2,CASSPLGQGSGYTF
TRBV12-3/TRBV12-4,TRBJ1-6,CASRTSGLKTPLHF
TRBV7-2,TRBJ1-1,CASSRGWGTEAFF
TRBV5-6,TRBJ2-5,CASSLRDRRIQYF
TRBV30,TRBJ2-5,CAWAVVETQYF
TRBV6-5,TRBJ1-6,CASSSSDRGGGSPLHF
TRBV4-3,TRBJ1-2,CASSQDWGGYGYTF
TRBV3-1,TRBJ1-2,CASSQDRGIYNGYTF
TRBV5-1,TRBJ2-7,CASSPQGGAGSYEQYF
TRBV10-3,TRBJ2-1,CAISESETSGRKEQFF
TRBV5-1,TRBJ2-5,CASSLAGVPQETQYF
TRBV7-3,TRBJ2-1,CASSYLTSGGNQFF
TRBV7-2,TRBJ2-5,CASSLKVLGTGETQYF
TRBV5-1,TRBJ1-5,CVSRSDSNQPQHF
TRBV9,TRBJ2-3,CASSAGSLTDTQYF
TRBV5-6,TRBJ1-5,CASSPGQGNQPQHF
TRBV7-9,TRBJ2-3,CASSPGRGTDTQYF
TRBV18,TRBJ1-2,CASSPGGGYTF
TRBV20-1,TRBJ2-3,CSASSDQTDTQYF
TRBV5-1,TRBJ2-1,CASSRVAGGPYNEQFF
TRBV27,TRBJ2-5,CASSLYRSMETQYF
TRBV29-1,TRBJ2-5,CSAAYGETQYF
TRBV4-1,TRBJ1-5,CASSRSTGAGGRELAPQHF
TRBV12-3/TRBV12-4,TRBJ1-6,CASTRQGTNSPLHF
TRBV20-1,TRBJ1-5,CSASGRENQPQHF
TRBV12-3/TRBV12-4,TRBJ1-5,CASSFSGQPQHF
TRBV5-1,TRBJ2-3,CASSFVGDATDTQYF
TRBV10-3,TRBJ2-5,CAISESTSGEETQYF
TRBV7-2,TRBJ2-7,CAGSRFETAKNYEQYF
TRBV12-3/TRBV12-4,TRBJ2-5,CASSFSLTGYQETQYF
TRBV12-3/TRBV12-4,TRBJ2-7,CASSTWGNRYEQYF
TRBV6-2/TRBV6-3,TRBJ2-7,CASSLIPLLSNPSYEQYF
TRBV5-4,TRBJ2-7,CASSLGVTSYEQYF
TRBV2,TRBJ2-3,CASSEVTQNTQYF
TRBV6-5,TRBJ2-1,CASSYSELANQFF
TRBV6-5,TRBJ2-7,CASSYRGSYEQYF
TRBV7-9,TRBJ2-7,CASSSHKVSSYEQYF
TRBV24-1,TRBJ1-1,CATSVYQKRDTEAFF
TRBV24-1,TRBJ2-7,CATSDPGTSYEQYF
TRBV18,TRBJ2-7,CASSPLAGQGSYEQYF
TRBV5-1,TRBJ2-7,CASSPPADEQYF